This T cell receptor (beta chain) was documented in a study of cytomegalovirus exposure and HLA in healthy donors. Study context: In an early release, HLA-typed donors contributed tens of millions of unique TCR sequences.

After removal of 4 bases from V and 4 bases from J, the junction contained 1 base not matched to a gene. Germline V gene sequence: CDR1 PRHDT, CDR2 FYEKMQ (reference sequence). CDR3 size: 12 residues. The PCR contained 60 Vbeta and 13 Jbeta primers. Data came from immunoSEQ multiplex PCR; TCRdb stores just in-frame clones and leaves some out. The repertoire holds 130,000 to 150,000 clones, about four fifths seen once, with around 4.4% in the top ten. Healthy bone marrow donors made up the donor group. Donors sampled were nominally healthy, though unrecorded immune exposures were likely. The sample comprised PBMCs. This receptor was obtained from a man aged 40-49 years in good health and CMV-seronegative. The chain couples TRBV13 to TRBJ2-7, with 7 bases aligning to TRBD1. CDR3 nucleotide sequence: TGTGCCAGCAGCTACAGGGGTTACGAGCAGTACTTC. It is translated as CASSYRGYEQYF.